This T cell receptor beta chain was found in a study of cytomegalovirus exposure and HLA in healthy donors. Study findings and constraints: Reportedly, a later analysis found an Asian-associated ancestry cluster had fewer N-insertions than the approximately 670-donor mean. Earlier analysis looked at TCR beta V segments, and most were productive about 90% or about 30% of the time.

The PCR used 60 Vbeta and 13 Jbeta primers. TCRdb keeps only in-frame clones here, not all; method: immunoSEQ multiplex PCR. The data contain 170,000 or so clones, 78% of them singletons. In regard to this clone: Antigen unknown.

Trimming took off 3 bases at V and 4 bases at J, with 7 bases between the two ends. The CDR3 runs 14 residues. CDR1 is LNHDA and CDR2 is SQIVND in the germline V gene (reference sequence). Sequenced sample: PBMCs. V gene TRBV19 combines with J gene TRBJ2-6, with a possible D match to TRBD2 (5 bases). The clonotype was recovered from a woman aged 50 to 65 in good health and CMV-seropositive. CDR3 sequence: CASSITGGANVLTF. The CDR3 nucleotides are TGTGCCAGTAGTATCACGGGAGGGGCCAACGTCCTGACTTTC.